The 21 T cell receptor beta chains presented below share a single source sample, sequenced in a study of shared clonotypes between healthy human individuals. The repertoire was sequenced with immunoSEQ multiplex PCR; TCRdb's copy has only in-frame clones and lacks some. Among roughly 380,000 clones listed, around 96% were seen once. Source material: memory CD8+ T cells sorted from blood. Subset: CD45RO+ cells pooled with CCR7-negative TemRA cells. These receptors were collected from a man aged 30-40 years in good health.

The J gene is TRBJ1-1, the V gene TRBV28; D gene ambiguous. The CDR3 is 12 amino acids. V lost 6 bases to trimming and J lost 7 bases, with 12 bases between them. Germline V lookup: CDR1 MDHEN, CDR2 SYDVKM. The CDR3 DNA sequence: TGTGCCAGCAGAGTTGGCTCTCTTGAAGCTTTCTTT. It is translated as CASRVGSLEAFF.

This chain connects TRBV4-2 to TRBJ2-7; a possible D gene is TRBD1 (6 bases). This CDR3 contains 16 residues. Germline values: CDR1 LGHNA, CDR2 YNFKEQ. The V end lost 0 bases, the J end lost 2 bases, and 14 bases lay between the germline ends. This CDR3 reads CASSQDKATGPYEQYF. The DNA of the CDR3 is TGTGCCAGCAGCCAAGATAAGGCCACAGGGCCCTACGAGCAGTACTTC.

CDR3 nucleotide sequence: TGTGCCAGCAGCTTGTCGGGAGGGGGGGAGACCCAGTACTTC. Encoded protein: CASSLSGGGETQYF. The J gene is TRBJ2-5, the V gene TRBV5-4; 8 bases are a match to TRBD2. CDR1 and CDR2 (germline): SGHNT, YYREEE (reference sequence). V lost 1 base, J lost 5 bases, and 4 bases stayed unmatched. The CDR3 covers 14 residues.

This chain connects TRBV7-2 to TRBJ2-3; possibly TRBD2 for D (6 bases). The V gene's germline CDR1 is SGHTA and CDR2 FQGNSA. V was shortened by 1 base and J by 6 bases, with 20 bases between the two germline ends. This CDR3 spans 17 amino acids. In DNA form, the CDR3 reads TGTGCCAGCAGCTTAGAGGGCGGGGTTTCGTTGTTGGATACGCAGTATTTT. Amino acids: CASSLEGGVSLLDTQYF.

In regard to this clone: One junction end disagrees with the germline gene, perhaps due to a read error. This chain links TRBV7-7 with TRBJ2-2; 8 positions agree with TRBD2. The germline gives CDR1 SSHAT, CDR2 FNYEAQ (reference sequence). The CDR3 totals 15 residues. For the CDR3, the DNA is TGTGCTAGCAGCTTAGCGGGGATGGGGGCCGGGGAGCTGTTTTTT. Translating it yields CASSLAGMGAGELFF. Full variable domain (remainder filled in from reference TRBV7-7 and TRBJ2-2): GAGVSQSPRYKVTKRGQDVTLRCDPISSHATLYWYQQALGQGPEFLTYFNYEAQPDKSGLPSDRFSAERPEGSISTLTIQRTEQRDSAMYRCASSLAGMGAGELFFGEGSRLTVL.

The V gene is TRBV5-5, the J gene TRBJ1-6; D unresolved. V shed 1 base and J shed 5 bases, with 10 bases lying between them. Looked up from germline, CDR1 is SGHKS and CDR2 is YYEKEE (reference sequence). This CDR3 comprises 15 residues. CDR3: CASSLSAGDNSPLHF. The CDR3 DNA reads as TGTGCCAGCAGCTTGTCGGCCGGGGATAATTCACCCCTCCACTTT.

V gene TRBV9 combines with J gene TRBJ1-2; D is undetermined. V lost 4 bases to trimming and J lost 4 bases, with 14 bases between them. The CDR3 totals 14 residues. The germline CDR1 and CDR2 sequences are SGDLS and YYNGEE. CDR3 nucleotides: TGTGCCAGCAGCCTAAGTTTATTATCCTATGGCTACACCTTC. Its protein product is CASSLSLLSYGYTF. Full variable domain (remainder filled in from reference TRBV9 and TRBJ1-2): DSGVTQTPKHLITATGQRVTLRCSPRSGDLSVYWYQQSLDQGLQFLIQYYNGEERAKGNILERFSAQQFPDLHSELNLSSLELGDSALYFCASSLSLLSYGYTFGSGTRLTVV.

The CDR3: CASSSPEQGLAGGRYNEQFF. CDR3 DNA: TGCGCCAGCAGCTCCCCGGAACAGGGACTAGCGGGAGGGCGCTACAATGAGCAGTTCTTC. This rearrangement joins TRBV5-1 to TRBJ2-1; 16 bases map to TRBD2. Germline trimming cut 3 bases from V and 3 bases from J; bases unmatched to any gene: 12. The CDR3 length is 20 residues. Germline-derived CDR1 and CDR2 are SGHRS and YFSETQ.

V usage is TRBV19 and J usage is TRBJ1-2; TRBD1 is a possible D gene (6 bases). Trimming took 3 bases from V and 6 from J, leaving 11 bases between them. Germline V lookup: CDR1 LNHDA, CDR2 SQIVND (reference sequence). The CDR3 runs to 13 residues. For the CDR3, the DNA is TGTGCCAGTAGTATTACCAGGGGCGATGGCTACACCTTC. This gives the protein CASSITRGDGYTF.

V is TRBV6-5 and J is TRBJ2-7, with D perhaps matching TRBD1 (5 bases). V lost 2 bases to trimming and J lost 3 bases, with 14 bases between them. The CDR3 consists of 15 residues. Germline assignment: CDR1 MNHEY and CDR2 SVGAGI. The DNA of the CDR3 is TGTGCCAGCAGTTACATGGACAACCCATACTACGAGCAGTACTTC. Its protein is CASSYMDNPYYEQYF.

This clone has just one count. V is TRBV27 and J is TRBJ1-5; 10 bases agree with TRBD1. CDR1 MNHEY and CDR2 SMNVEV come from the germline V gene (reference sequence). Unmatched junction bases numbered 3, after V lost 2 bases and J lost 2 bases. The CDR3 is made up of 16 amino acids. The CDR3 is CASSLNGQGGNQPQHF. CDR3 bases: TGTGCCAGCAGTTTAAATGGACAGGGGGGCAATCAGCCCCAGCATTTT.

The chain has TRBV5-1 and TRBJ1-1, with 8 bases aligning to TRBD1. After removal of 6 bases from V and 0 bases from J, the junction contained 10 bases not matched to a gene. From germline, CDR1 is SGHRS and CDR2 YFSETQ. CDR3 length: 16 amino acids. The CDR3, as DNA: TGCGCCAGCATGTTCTCAGGGGGCCCGATGAACACTGAAGCTTTCTTT. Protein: CASMFSGGPMNTEAFF.

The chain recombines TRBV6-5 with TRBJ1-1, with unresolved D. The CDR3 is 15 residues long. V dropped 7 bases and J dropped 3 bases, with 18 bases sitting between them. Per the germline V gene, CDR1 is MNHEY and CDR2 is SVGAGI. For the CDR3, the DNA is TGTGCCAGCATAAGAAACGCTCAGGCGTACACTGAAGCTTTCTTT. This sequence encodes CASIRNAQAYTEAFF.

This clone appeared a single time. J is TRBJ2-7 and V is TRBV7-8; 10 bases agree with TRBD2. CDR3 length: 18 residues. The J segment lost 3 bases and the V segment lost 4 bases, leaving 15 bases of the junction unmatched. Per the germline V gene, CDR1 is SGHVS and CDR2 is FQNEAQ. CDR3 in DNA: TGTGCCAGCAGCTCCCGGGGGAGGTTAGCGGGAGGTTTCTACGAGCAGTACTTC. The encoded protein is CASSSRGRLAGGFYEQYF. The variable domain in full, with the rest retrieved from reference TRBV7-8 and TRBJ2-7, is GAGVSQSPRYKVAKRGQDVALRCDPISGHVSLFWYQQALGQGPEFLTYFQNEAQLDKSGLPSDRFFAERPEGSVSTLKIQRTQQEDSAVYLCASSSRGRLAGGFYEQYFGPGTRLTVT.

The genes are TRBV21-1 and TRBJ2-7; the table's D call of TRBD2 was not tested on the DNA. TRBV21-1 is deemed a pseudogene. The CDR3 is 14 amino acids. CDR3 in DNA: TGTGCCAGCAGCCCCCGACTAGTAAACCACGAGCAGTACTTC. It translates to CASSPRLVNHEQYF.

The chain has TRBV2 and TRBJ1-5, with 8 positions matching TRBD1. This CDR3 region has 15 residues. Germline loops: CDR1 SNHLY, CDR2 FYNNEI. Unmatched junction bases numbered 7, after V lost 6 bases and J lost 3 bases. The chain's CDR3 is CASSTGTGLNQPQHF. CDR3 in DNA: TGTGCCAGCAGCACCGGGACAGGCCTCAATCAGCCCCAGCATTTT.

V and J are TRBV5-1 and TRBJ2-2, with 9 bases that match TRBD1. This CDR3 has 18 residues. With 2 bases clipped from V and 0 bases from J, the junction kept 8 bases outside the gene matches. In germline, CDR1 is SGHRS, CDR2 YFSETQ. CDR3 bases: TGCGCCAGCAGCTTCGAAATCCGGACAGGGGCGAACACCGGGGAGCTGTTTTTT. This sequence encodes CASSFEIRTGANTGELFF.

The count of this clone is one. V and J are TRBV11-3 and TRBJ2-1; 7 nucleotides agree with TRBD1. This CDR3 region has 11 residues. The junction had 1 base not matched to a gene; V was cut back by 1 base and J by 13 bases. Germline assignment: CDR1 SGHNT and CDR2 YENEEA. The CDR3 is CASSLGQGQFF. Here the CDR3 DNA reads TGTGCCAGCAGCTTAGGACAGGGACAGTTCTTC.

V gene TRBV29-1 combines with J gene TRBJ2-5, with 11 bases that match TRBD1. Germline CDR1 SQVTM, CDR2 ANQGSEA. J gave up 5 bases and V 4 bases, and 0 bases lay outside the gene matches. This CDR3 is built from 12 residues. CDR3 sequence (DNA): TGCAGCGTTGGGGACAGGGGGGAGACCCAGTACTTC. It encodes CSVGDRGETQYF.

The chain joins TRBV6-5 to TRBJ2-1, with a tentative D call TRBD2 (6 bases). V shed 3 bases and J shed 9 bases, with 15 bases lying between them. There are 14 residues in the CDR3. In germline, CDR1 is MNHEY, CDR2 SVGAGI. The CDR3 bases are TGTGCCAGCAGTTATTGGGCGGGATCAAGTGAGCAGTTCTTC. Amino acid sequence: CASSYWAGSSEQFF.

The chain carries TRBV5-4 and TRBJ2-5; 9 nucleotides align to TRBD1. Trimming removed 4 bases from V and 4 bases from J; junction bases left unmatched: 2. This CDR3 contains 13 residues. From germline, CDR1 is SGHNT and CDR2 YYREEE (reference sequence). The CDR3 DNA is TGTGCCAGCAGCACAGGGGGCGCAGAGACCCAGTACTTC. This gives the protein CASSTGGAETQYF.